These 4 T cell receptor beta chains share one sample of origin, sequenced in a study of T cells in Graves' hyperthyroidism and ophthalmopathy. Regions amplified from RNA transcripts were the TCR beta CDR3 regions. The TCR CDR3 was amplified in a first-round RT-PCR using the HTBI primer set. TCRdb re-called the multiplex PCR reads with MiXCR, one entry per CDR3 protein. The sample holds roughly 650,000 distinct CDR3 sequences, about 16% seen once. The sample taken for sequencing was blood. These receptor sequences come from a woman aged 40 to 55 with Graves' ophthalmopathy.

This clonotype was picked up many times. The gene calls are TRBV7-2 and TRBJ1-1; D unclear. The CDR3 sequence is 14 residues long. With 5 bases removed from V and 8 bases from J, the gap between germline ends came to 18 bases. From germline, CDR1 is SGHTA and CDR2 FQGNSA. The CDR3 DNA is TGTGCCAGCAGCCGAACCACCCCAGGTGGAGAAGCTTTCTTT. Encoded protein: CASSRTTPGGEAFF.

This clonotype has a handful of counts. Here the CDR3 reads CSVDLQGVGTEAFF. The CDR3 nucleotides are TGCAGCGTTGATTTACAGGGTGTGGGCACTGAAGCTTTCTTT. This chain joins TRBV29-1 and TRBJ1-1; TRBD1 is a possible D gene (6 bases). CDR3 length: 14 residues. V lost 3 bases to trimming and J lost 4 bases, with 15 bases between them. CDR1 and CDR2 (germline): SQVTM, ANQGSEA. Full variable domain (missing parts from reference TRBV29-1 and TRBJ1-1): SAVISQKPSRDICQRGTSLTIQCQVDSQVTMMFWYRQQPGQSLTLIATANQGSEATYESGFVIDKFPISRPNLTFSTLTVSNMSPEDSSIYLCSVDLQGVGTEAFFGQGTRLTVV.

V gene TRBV7-9 combines with J gene TRBJ1-6, with 9 bases aligning to TRBD1. The germline V gene has CDR1 SEHNR and CDR2 FQNEAQ (reference sequence). V lost 5 bases, J lost 9 bases, and 5 bases stayed unmatched. The CDR3 consists of 14 residues. The CDR3 reads CASSGRQGGSPLHF. CDR3 DNA sequence: TGTGCCAGCAGCGGCCGACAGGGGGGTTCACCCCTCCACTTT. Supplemented by reference TRBV7-9 and TRBJ1-6, the full variable domain reads DTGVSQNPRHKITKRGQNVTFRCDPISEHNRLYWYRQTLGQGPEFLTYFQNEAQLEKSRLLSDRFSAERPKGSFSTLEIQRTEQGDSAMYLCASSGRQGGSPLHFGNGTRLTVT.

This clonotype was seen at least ten times. The rearrangement links TRBV12-3 or TRBV12-4 to TRBJ1-6; weak D call: TRBD1 (6 bases). This CDR3 has 13 amino acids. Trimming stripped 11 bases from V and 9 bases from J, with 17 bases between. This CDR3 is CASYGGLGSPLHF. CDR3 nucleotides: TGTGCCTCTTACGGGGGGCTCGGTTCACCCCTCCACTTT.